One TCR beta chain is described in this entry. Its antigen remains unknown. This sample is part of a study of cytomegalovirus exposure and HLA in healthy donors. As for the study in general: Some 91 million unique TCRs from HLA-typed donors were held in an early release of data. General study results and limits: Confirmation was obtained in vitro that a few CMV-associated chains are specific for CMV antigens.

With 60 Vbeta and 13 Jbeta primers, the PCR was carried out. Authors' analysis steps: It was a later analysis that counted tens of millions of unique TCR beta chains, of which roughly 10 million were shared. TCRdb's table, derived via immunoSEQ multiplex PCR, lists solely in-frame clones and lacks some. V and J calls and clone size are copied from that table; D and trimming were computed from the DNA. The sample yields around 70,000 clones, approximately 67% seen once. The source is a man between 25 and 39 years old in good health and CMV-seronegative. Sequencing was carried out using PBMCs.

CDR3 sequence: CASKRQGADSPLHF. CDR3 nucleotide sequence: TGTGCCAGCAAAAGGCAGGGGGCGGATTCACCCCTCCACTTT. The V call is TRBV6-6, the J call TRBJ1-6; 8 nucleotides align to TRBD1. V lost 7 bases, J lost 8 bases, and 7 bases stayed unmatched. This CDR3 region has 14 residues. Germline V gene sequence: CDR1 MNHNY, CDR2 SVGAGI (reference sequence).